The table lists the clone carrying this TCR beta chain with many counts. This sample is part of a study of regulatory T cells in long-lasting Graves disease. Overall study: Graves' patients, diagnosed recently, had received antithyroid drugs under 3 months.

For TCR beta, libraries came from iRepertoire HTBI primers and Arm-PCR of CDR3 regions. TCRdb re-derived calls from the multiplex PCR reads in MiXCR, one entry per CDR3 protein. The sample records about 220,000 distinct CDR3 sequences, roughly 18% being singletons. The germline V gene has CDR1 SEHNR and CDR2 FQNEAQ (reference sequence). V was cut by 2 bases and J by 4 bases, with 10 bases left in between. The CDR3 covers 14 residues. Time point in this sample: newly diagnosed GD, antithyroid drugs for less than 3 months. The TCR library used RNA extracted from PBMCs. EDTA tubes collected approximately 10 milliliters of peripheral blood. In addition, the sample was reused for a study of T cells in Graves' hyperthyroidism and ophthalmopathy. That source notes: HTBI primers were the set used in a first-round RT-PCR of the TCR CDR3. Blood also carried most thyroid clonotypes expanded above 0.001.

The sample consisted of peripheral blood mononuclear cells (PBMCs), taken at new diagnosis, from a patient treated with antithyroid drugs. The chain recombines TRBV7-9 with TRBJ2-3; no clear D. The sequence came from a woman aged 25 to 39 with Graves disease. The chain's CDR3 is CASSLQAAADTQYF. The CDR3 DNA reads as TGTGCCAGCAGCTTACAGGCGGCCGCAGATACGCAGTATTTT.